This TCR beta chain stems from a study of blood T cells in healthy people across ages. Study results and caveats: Strong correlation linked observed beta diversity and percent naive T cells.

About this clonotype itself: Antigen unknown.

PCR was performed a second time for about 7 to 11 cycles using a sample-barcoded 5' primer and a J-beta primer mix. TCRdb reprocessed the 5' RACE reads via MiXCR and lists one record per CDR3 protein. The table shows 1.5 million or so distinct CDR3 sequences, with about 42% occurring only once. Donors were healthy Caucasian individuals from Russia aged roughly 6 to 95. Sequencing was done on a sample of blood. This sequence was found in a woman aged 18 to 35 in good health.

The CDR3, as DNA: TGCAGTCCCGTCCTGCCGGACACTGATGAGCAGTTCTTC. Protein sequence: CSPVLPDTDEQFF. This sequence joins TRBV20-1 and TRBJ2-1, with D perhaps matching TRBD1 (5 bases). V lost 8 bases, J lost 8 bases, and 19 bases lay in between. CDR3 size: 13 residues. Germline CDR1 is DFQATT and CDR2 is SNEGSKA (reference sequence).